This entry lists 11 T cell receptor beta chains sequenced from one sample in a study of T cell repertoires in cytomegalovirus infection. A single record per CDR3 protein comes from TCRdb applying MiXCR to the reads. This table holds a few hundred thousand distinct CDR3 sequences, 30% to 40% found once. These TCRs' antigens remain unknown. The source was cultured PBMCs, collected from culture after CMV antigen stimulation. The receptors stem from a human donor in good health (CMV status not recorded). Some clones in this sample may be carry-over from other donors' samples.

The chain couples TRBV2 to TRBJ2-2; the match to TRBD2 covers 9 bases. Germline CDR1 and CDR2: SNHLY and FYNNEI. The J segment lost 4 bases and the V segment lost 5 bases, leaving 5 bases of the junction unmatched. The CDR3 has 15 amino acids. This CDR3 is CASSKASGTTGELFF. The CDR3 bases are TGTGCCAGCAGTAAGGCTAGCGGGACCACCGGGGAGCTGTTTTTT.

This clonotype turned up a few times. V and J are TRBV7-2 and TRBJ2-7; 11 positions agree with TRBD1. The CDR3 totals 15 residues. Germline-derived CDR1 and CDR2 are SGHTA and FQGNSA. V lost 3 bases, J lost 3 bases, and 4 bases stayed unmatched. DNA of the CDR3: TGTGCCAGCAGCTTGTCCGGGACAGGGGGCTACGAGCAGTACTTC. Translation gives CASSLSGTGGYEQYF.

At least ten counts were recorded for this clonotype. This sequence joins TRBV7-2 and TRBJ2-3; the match to TRBD2 covers 12 bases. Germline CDR1 reads SGHTA; CDR2 reads FQGNSA. The CDR3 length is 17 residues. Unmatched junction bases numbered 8, after V lost 4 bases and J lost 3 bases. Here the CDR3 reads CASSSSGRVWRTDTQYF. The CDR3 DNA is TGTGCCAGCAGCTCTAGCGGGAGGGTTTGGAGGACAGATACGCAGTATTTT.

This sequence joins TRBV12-3 or TRBV12-4 and TRBJ1-1; possible D gene TRBD1, 5 bases. This CDR3 has 14 amino acids. V was shortened by 8 bases and J by 3 bases, with 16 bases between the two germline ends. Here the CDR3 DNA reads TGTGCCAGCCACTATCGGGACGGCCACACTGAAGCTTTCTTT. It is translated as CASHYRDGHTEAFF.

In this sample, this clonotype turned up a few times. The chain uses TRBV27 and TRBJ2-3; 8 bases match TRBD2. This CDR3 spans 13 amino acids. V shed 10 bases, J shed 2 bases, and the junction held 5 bases outside the gene matches. Per germline, CDR1 MNHEY and CDR2 SMNVEV (reference sequence). The CDR3 is CATQAGDTDTQYF. As DNA, the CDR3 is TGTGCCACCCAAGCGGGAGACACAGATACGCAGTATTTT.

The J gene is TRBJ2-1, the V gene TRBV28; 8 bases align to TRBD2. CDR3 length: 18 residues. Germline V CDR1 and CDR2: MDHEN, SYDVKM. V was clipped by 0 bases and J by 2 bases; unmatched bases: 9. CDR3 sequence: CASSLWEIAGTPYNEQFF. CDR3 coding DNA: TGTGCCAGCAGTTTATGGGAAATAGCGGGAACCCCCTACAATGAGCAGTTCTTC.

This clonotype was seen more than once but under ten times. This rearrangement joins TRBV7-2 to TRBJ2-5; possibly TRBD1 or TRBD2 for D (6 bases each). CDR1 is SGHTA and CDR2 is FQGNSA in the germline V gene. The CDR3 is 16 amino acids. The V and J ends lost 5 bases and 5 bases respectively, with 21 bases between them. CDR3: CASSPVGGGLGETQYF. DNA of the CDR3: TGTGCCAGCAGCCCTGTCGGTGGGGGGCTAGGGGAGACCCAGTACTTC. The complete variable domain, with remaining parts taken from reference TRBV7-2 and TRBJ2-5, reads GAGVSQSPSNKVTEKGKDVELRCDPISGHTALYWYRQSLGQGLEFLIYFQGNSAPDKSGLPSDRFSAERTGGSVSTLTIQRTQQEDSAVYLCASSPVGGGLGETQYFGPGTRLLVL.

The rearrangement uses TRBV7-4 and TRBJ1-2; possibly TRBD1 for D (5 bases). Deletions cut 11 bases from V and 7 bases from J, with 23 bases between. Germline V CDR1 and CDR2: SGHVT, SQSDAQ. The CDR3 contains 14 residues. CDR3 sequence reads: CASVSGPNSRGYTF. CDR3 sequence (DNA): TGTGCCTCCGTGTCAGGGCCCAATTCCCGTGGCTACACCTTC. The full variable domain, completed using reference TRBV7-4 and TRBJ1-2, is GAGVSQSPRYKVAKRGRDVALRCDSISGHVTLYWYRQTLGQGSEVLTYSQSDAQRDKSGRPSGRFSAERPERSVSTLKIQRTEQGDSAVYLCASVSGPNSRGYTFGSGTRLTVV.

The chain uses TRBV15 and TRBJ2-3, with D perhaps given as TRBD1 or TRBD2 (5 bases each). CDR3 size: 16 residues. The germline CDR1 and CDR2 sequences are LNHNV and YYDKDF (reference sequence). Trimming cost V 1 base and J 1 base, with 12 bases left between them. This CDR3 reads CATSRGGRGRTDTQYF. The CDR3 DNA is TGTGCCACCAGCAGAGGGGGACGGGGCCGCACAGATACGCAGTATTTT.

J is TRBJ2-1 and V is TRBV7-2, with a weak D call TRBD2 (6 bases). V shed 6 bases and J shed 0 bases, with 15 bases lying between them. Germline-derived CDR1 and CDR2 are SGHTA and FQGNSA. This CDR3 has 16 amino acids. CDR3 region: CASSRRGPPSYNEQFF. The CDR3 DNA reads as TGTGCCAGCAGTCGGCGGGGTCCACCCTCCTACAATGAGCAGTTCTTC.

Comments on this clonotype: The DNA is left out, because the CDR3 cannot be placed on it with certainty; the CDR3 is given as TCRdb lists it. V gene TRBV29-1 combines with J gene TRBJ1-5. Germline V gene lookup returns CDR1 SQVTM and CDR2 ANQGSEA. The CDR3 spans 13 amino acids, including both terminal residues. CDR3 loop: CSVQYFEYQPQHF.